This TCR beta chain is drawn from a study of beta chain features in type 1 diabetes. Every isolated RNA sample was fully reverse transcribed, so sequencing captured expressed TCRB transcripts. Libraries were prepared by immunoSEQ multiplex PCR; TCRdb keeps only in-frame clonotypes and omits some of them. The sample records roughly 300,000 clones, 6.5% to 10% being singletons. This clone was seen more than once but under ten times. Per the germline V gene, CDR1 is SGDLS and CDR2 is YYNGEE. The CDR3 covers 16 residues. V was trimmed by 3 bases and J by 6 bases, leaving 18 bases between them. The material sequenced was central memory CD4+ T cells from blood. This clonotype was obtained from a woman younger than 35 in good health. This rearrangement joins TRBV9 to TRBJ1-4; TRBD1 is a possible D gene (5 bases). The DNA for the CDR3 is TGTGCCAGCAGCGCTATGGGGCAGGGCTGGGATGAAAAACTGTTTTTT. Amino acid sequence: CASSAMGQGWDEKLFF.